The 19 T cell receptor beta chains below come from one sample, sequenced in a study of shared clonotypes between healthy human individuals. The data were produced by immunoSEQ multiplex PCR, yet TCRdb's version contains in-frame clones alone and is incomplete. Of a few million clones in the sample, around nine tenths were seen once. Sequencing used naive CD4+ T cells sorted from blood. Subset defined: CD45RA+ positively selected. The source of these receptors is a man younger than 30 in good health.

This clone was seen only once. The chain combines TRBV7-9 with TRBJ2-1; the match to TRBD2 covers 12 bases. The ends lost 8 bases at V and 8 bases at J; junction bases unmatched: 4. CDR1 is SEHNR, CDR2 FQNEAQ, per germline (reference sequence). The CDR3 loop spans 13 amino acids. The DNA of the CDR3 is TGTGCCAGCTTAACTAGCGGGAGGCATGAGCAGTTCTTC. Residues: CASLTSGRHEQFF.

The CDR3 region has the DNA TGTGCCTGGAGCGCCGGGACCAATCAGCCCCAGCATTTT. It yields the protein CAWSAGTNQPQHF. This chain links TRBV30 with TRBJ1-5, with a tentative D call TRBD1 (5 bases). CDR1 is GTSNPN, CDR2 SVGIG, per germline (reference sequence). V lost 3 bases and J 3 bases, leaving 9 bases between the germline ends. The CDR3 sequence is 13 residues long.

The sample holds one count of this clone. J is TRBJ2-7 and V is TRBV30, with 8 positions matching TRBD1. V lost 3 bases and J lost 2; bases outside the gene matches: 9. Germline CDR1 GTSNPN, CDR2 SVGIG (reference sequence). This CDR3 has 15 residues. The CDR3 region has the DNA TGTGCCTGGAGCGCCGGGACAGGAGTAACCTACGAGCAGTACTTC. Its translation: CAWSAGTGVTYEQYF.

V gene TRBV28 combines with J gene TRBJ2-5; 10 bases are shared with TRBD2. This CDR3 contains 15 residues. Trimming took 5 bases from V and 1 from J; bases not matched to a gene: 4. The germline V gene has CDR1 MDHEN and CDR2 SYDVKM. This chain's CDR3 is CASSLSGRGQETQYF. The DNA of the CDR3 is TGTGCCAGCAGTCTCAGCGGGAGGGGCCAAGAGACCCAGTACTTC. The full variable domain, completed using reference TRBV28 and TRBJ2-5, is DVKVTQSSRYLVKRTGEKVFLECVQDMDHENMFWYRQDPGLGLRLIYFSYDVKMKEKGDIPEGYSVSREKKERFSLILESASTNQTSMYLCASSLSGRGQETQYFGPGTRLLVL.

The chain combines TRBV7-3 with TRBJ2-1; TRBD1 might be the D (6 bases). The germline gives CDR1 SGHTA, CDR2 FQGTGA. V was trimmed by 6 bases and J by 10 bases, leaving 16 bases between them. The CDR3 spans 13 residues. CDR3 in DNA: TGTGCCAGCAGTACAAACAGGGTAGGGGAGCAGTTCTTC. Translation gives CASSTNRVGEQFF.

In its sample, this clone was seen once. CDR3 residues: CASSDRDSSRGNQPQHF. As DNA, the CDR3 is TGTGCCAGCAGTGACCGGGACAGCTCCCGGGGCAATCAGCCCCAGCATTTT. The genes are TRBV6-1 and TRBJ1-5; 7 bases agree with TRBD1. V was clipped by 3 bases and J by 2 bases; unmatched bases: 10. The CDR3 is 17 residues long. From germline, CDR1 is MNHNS and CDR2 SASEGT.

On this clone itself: Additional DNA sequences in this sample encode the identical CDR3. V gene TRBV18 combines with J gene TRBJ1-4; D not resolved. The length of the CDR3 is 13 residues. V was shortened by 2 bases and J by 8 bases, with 9 bases between the two germline ends. CDR1 is KGHSH and CDR2 is LQKENI in the germline V gene. CDR3 in amino acids: CASSPGIEEKLFF. Here the CDR3 DNA reads TGTGCCAGCTCACCAGGAATTGAGGAAAAACTGTTTTTT.

The gene calls are TRBV7-2 and TRBJ1-2, with a weak D call TRBD1 (6 bases). The germline V and J ends were trimmed by 5 bases and 10 bases, with 17 bases remaining between them. CDR3 size: 13 residues. Germline V gene sequence: CDR1 SGHTA, CDR2 FQGNSA. This chain's CDR3 is CASSLIGGSDYTF. Written as DNA, the CDR3 is TGTGCCAGCAGCCTTATCGGGGGCAGTGACTACACCTTC.

The rearrangement links TRBV5-6 to TRBJ2-5, with D possibly being TRBD1 (6 bases). With 2 bases removed from V and 0 bases from J, the gap between germline ends came to 14 bases. CDR1 and CDR2 (germline): SGHDT, YYEEEE. The CDR3 runs to 16 residues. The CDR3 protein is CASSFLGGPNQETQYF. The CDR3 DNA follows: TGTGCCAGCAGCTTCTTAGGGGGACCGAACCAAGAGACCCAGTACTTC.

The chain carries TRBV19 and TRBJ1-2; D remains unclear. The V gene lost 6 bases and the J gene lost 6 bases, with 14 bases spanning the gap. Germline values: CDR1 LNHDA, CDR2 SQIVND (reference sequence). This CDR3 is built from 13 residues. The CDR3: CASSASGLHGYTF. The CDR3, as DNA: TGTGCCAGTAGCGCCTCCGGGCTGCATGGCTACACCTTC.

V and J are TRBV6-6 and TRBJ2-2, with D perhaps TRBD1 (6 bases). This CDR3 spans 15 amino acids. Germline V gene sequence: CDR1 MNHNY, CDR2 SVGAGI (reference sequence). V was cut by 7 bases and J by 5 bases, with 17 bases left in between. This chain's CDR3 is CASTSQGPPTGELFF. The CDR3 DNA reads TGTGCCAGCACAAGCCAGGGGCCCCCAACCGGGGAGCTGTTTTTT.

The chain has TRBV30 and TRBJ2-3; 10 positions agree with TRBD2. The CDR3 runs 16 residues. Germline V CDR1 and CDR2: GTSNPN, SVGIG (reference sequence). The J segment lost 1 base and the V segment lost 1 base, leaving 5 bases of the junction unmatched. The CDR3 region is CAWSGPLAGGTDTQYF. DNA of the CDR3: TGTGCCTGGAGTGGACCCCTAGCGGGAGGCACAGATACGCAGTATTTT. Combining the CDR3 with reference TRBV30 and TRBJ2-3 gives the whole variable domain SQTIHQWPATLVQPVGSPLSLECTVEGTSNPNLYWYRQAAGRGLQLLFYSVGIGQISSEVPQNLSASRPQDRQFILSSKKLLLSDSGFYLCAWSGPLAGGTDTQYFGPGTRLTVL.

The CDR3 DNA reads as TGCGCCAGCAGCCTAGGACAGGGAGGGAACACCGGGGAGCTGTTTTTT. Amino acid sequence: CASSLGQGGNTGELFF. V gene TRBV5-1 combines with J gene TRBJ2-2, with TRBD1 matching 8 bases. V dropped 4 bases and J dropped 1; count of bases not matched to a gene: 6. Germline values: CDR1 SGHRS, CDR2 YFSETQ. This CDR3 contains 16 residues. The entire variable domain, with the rest obtained from reference TRBV5-1 and TRBJ2-2, is as follows: KAGVTQTPRYLIKTRGQQVTLSCSPISGHRSVSWYQQTPGQGLQFLFEYFSETQRNKGNFPGRFSGRQFSNSRSEMNVSTLELGDSALYLCASSLGQGGNTGELFFGEGSRLTVL.

Worth noting for this clone: Additional DNA sequences in this sample encode the identical CDR3. V usage is TRBV5-1 and J usage is TRBJ1-2; D not resolved. This CDR3 is built from 14 residues. Trimming took 1 base from V and 2 from J, leaving 9 bases between them. The germline V gene encodes CDR1 SGHRS and CDR2 YFSETQ. Here the CDR3 reads CASSLSTGNYGYTF. For the CDR3, the DNA is TGCGCCAGCAGCTTGTCCACCGGAAACTATGGCTACACCTTC.

This clone was recorded once. Because the CDR3's place on the DNA is in doubt, the DNA is left out and the CDR3 is given as listed by TCRdb. The rearrangement uses TRBV21-1 and TRBJ2-2; the table's TRBD2 call for D was not verified on the DNA. TRBV21-1 is classified as a pseudogene. The CDR3 is 20 residues long, ends included. The CDR3 protein is CASSKWASGIESLNTGELFF.

The V and J genes are TRBV5-4 and TRBJ1-1; 9 bases are a match to TRBD1. The trim removed 3 bases at V and 5 bases at J, leaving 5 bases unmatched. The CDR3 is 14 amino acids. Germline CDR1 is SGHNT and CDR2 is YYREEE (reference sequence). The CDR3: CASSYTGGGTEAFF. The DNA for the CDR3 is TGTGCCAGCAGCTACACAGGGGGCGGGACTGAAGCTTTCTTT.

The V gene is TRBV29-1, the J gene TRBJ1-5; 10 nucleotides line up with TRBD1. V was pared by 6 bases and J by 6 bases, with 11 bases of the junction left unmatched. This CDR3 is built from 15 residues. Germline assignment: CDR1 SQVTM and CDR2 ANQGSEA. The CDR3, as DNA: TGCAGCGTCAGAGCCGGGACAGGGGACGGTCAGCCCCAGCATTTT. This translates into CSVRAGTGDGQPQHF.

The chain uses TRBV30 and TRBJ1-3; the D is unclear. CDR3 size: 16 residues. CDR1 and CDR2 from the germline V gene are GTSNPN and SVGIG (reference sequence). V shed 0 bases and J shed 3 bases, with 15 bases lying between them. CDR3: CAWSVRRGSFGNTIYF. As DNA, the CDR3 is TGTGCCTGGAGTGTAAGGAGAGGAAGCTTTGGAAACACCATATATTTT.

The V and J genes are TRBV9 and TRBJ1-5; possibly TRBD1 for D (6 bases). CDR1 and CDR2 (germline): SGDLS, YYNGEE. The CDR3 sequence is 18 residues long. V was cut by 3 bases and J by 4 bases, with 23 bases left in between. The CDR3: CASSAWGRQVLLNQPQHF. CDR3 DNA sequence: TGTGCCAGCAGCGCCTGGGGGCGGCAGGTGTTGTTAAATCAGCCCCAGCATTTT. The full variable domain, rest sourced from reference TRBV9 and TRBJ1-5, is DSGVTQTPKHLITATGQRVTLRCSPRSGDLSVYWYQQSLDQGLQFLIQYYNGEERAKGNILERFSAQQFPDLHSELNLSSLELGDSALYFCASSAWGRQVLLNQPQHFGDGTRLSIL.